A single sample is the source of the 5 T cell receptor beta chains below, sequenced in a study of monozygotic twins with inflammatory bowel disease. TCRdb reprocessed the 5' RACE reads, keeping one entry per CDR3 protein, no DNA. Its listing shows 200,000 to 250,000 distinct CDR3 sequences. Sample: blood. The source of these receptors is a human donor with ulcerative colitis or Crohn's disease, or a healthy co-twin of an affected twin (not recorded which).

The chain combines TRBV30 with TRBJ2-7; TCRdb selects TRBD1, and the lack of DNA leaves this call unchecked. CDR1 and CDR2 (germline): GTSNPN, SVGIG (reference sequence). CDR3 length equals 12 residues. CDR3 loop: CASDREFDEQYF.

This CDR3 is CSAAALLGQGVAYEQYF. The chain joins TRBV20-1 to TRBJ2-7; TCRdb designates TRBD1, a call that cannot be tested without DNA. Germline lookup yields CDR1 DFQATT and CDR2 SNEGSKA (reference sequence). The CDR3 contains 17 residues.

This chain links TRBV27 with TRBJ2-3; TCRdb gives TRBD2 as the D gene, but with no DNA this cannot be confirmed. Looked up from germline, CDR1 is MNHEY and CDR2 is SMNVEV (reference sequence). CDR3 length: 15 residues. The CDR3 loop is CASSLLAEGSDTQYF.

This chain joins TRBV20-1 and TRBJ1-1. Germline V CDR1 and CDR2: DFQATT, SNEGSKA (reference sequence). The CDR3 extends over 12 amino acids. CDR3 amino acids: CSAAEGVMEAFF.

The rearrangement links TRBV6-1 to TRBJ1-1; the TCRdb call, TRBD1, lacks DNA for checking. Germline V gene sequence: CDR1 MNHNS, CDR2 SASEGT. The CDR3 extends over 14 amino acids. CDR3 sequence: CASSLSWGETEAFF.